One and the same sample provided the 28 T cell receptor beta chains below, sequenced in a study of spatial heterogeneity in lung cancer (dated by TCRdb to between 2018 and 2021). The antigens these receptors bind are not known. Broader findings and caveats from the paper: The tumor nonsynonymous mutation count correlated with the number of expanded intratumoral alpha and beta TCRs.

The library was prepared using 5' RACE. The sequencing machine was a NextSeq 500. The raw public reads went through TCRdb reprocessing: fastp at Q25, MiXCR clone calling, in-frame beta chains kept. Rows are unified per CDR3 protein, each entry keeping the most common DNA and genes. The sample data list about 6,800 distinct CDR3 sequences, and approximately 15% of these were observed just once. The ten most abundant clones make up approximately 9.8% of the sample. In light of the paper, this sample's time point label describes: sample taken at primary tumor resection. The sample was lung tumor tissue, taken at surgery. These receptors were collected from a male donor with early-stage non-small cell lung cancer.

Points on this clonotype: The library was designed around alpha chains, so this beta chain is a stray read whose abundance carries little weight. The V call is TRBV27, the J call TRBJ2-3; D gene uncertain. The length of the CDR3 is 13 residues. The germline V gene has CDR1 MNHEY and CDR2 SMNVEV (reference sequence). V was trimmed by 9 bases and J by 4 bases, leaving 14 bases between them. CDR3 in DNA: TGTGCCAGTACTTCGTCCGCGGCAGATACGCAGTATTTT. It specifies CASTSSAADTQYF.

This clonotype was observed at least ten times. Within a library made for alpha chains, this beta chain is off target, and its count is uninformative. The rearrangement uses TRBV30 and TRBJ1-2; no definite D call. The ends were cut back, 0 bases at V and 2 bases at J, with 7 bases in the middle. The CDR3 is 13 residues long. Germline V gives CDR1 GTSNPN, CDR2 SVGIG (reference sequence). CDR3: CAWSVGDNYGYTF. For the CDR3, the DNA is TGTGCCTGGAGTGTCGGTGACAACTATGGCTACACCTTC.

By share of the sample, this clonotype is medium-sized (0.01 to 0.1%). With the library built for alpha chains, this beta chain is off target and its frequency is not meaningful. The chain couples TRBV5-4 to TRBJ1-4; 9 bases map to TRBD1. There are 14 residues in the CDR3. The V segment lost 3 bases and the J segment 8 bases; nucleotides outside the gene matches: 5. The germline gives CDR1 SGHNT, CDR2 YYREEE (reference sequence). CDR3 sequence (DNA): TGTGCCAGCAGCTCGACAGGGGGAAACGAAAAACTGTTTTTT. It translates to CASSSTGGNEKLFF.

This clonotype is deemed medium-sized (0.01 to 0.1%). This beta chain represents an off-target read in a library built for alpha chains; its size is of limited meaning. The rearrangement joins TRBV18 to TRBJ1-4; unclear D gene. V shed 1 base and J shed 8 bases, with 11 bases lying between them. The CDR3 loop spans 14 amino acids. Looked up from germline, CDR1 is KGHSH and CDR2 is LQKENI. The chain's CDR3 is CASSPLVGSEKLFF. As DNA, the CDR3 is TGTGCCAGCTCACCACTGGTAGGGTCGGAAAAACTGTTTTTT.

As to this clonotype: The size of this beta chain means little, since it is a stray read in a library made for alpha chains. The chain couples TRBV2 to TRBJ1-6; TRBD1 is a possible D gene (6 bases). The CDR3 consists of 14 residues. Trimming took 1 base from V and 7 from J, leaving 8 bases between them. Germline loops: CDR1 SNHLY, CDR2 FYNNEI. In DNA form, the CDR3 reads TGTGCCAGCAGTGAAGGCCAGGGGAATTCACCCCTCCACTTT. Translation: CASSEGQGNSPLHF. The complete variable domain, with remaining parts taken from reference TRBV2 and TRBJ1-6, reads EPEVTQTPSHQVTQMGQEVILRCVPISNHLYFYWYRQILGQKVEFLVSFYNNEISEKSEIFDDQFSVERPDGSNFTLKIRSTKLEDSAMYFCASSEGQGNSPLHFGNGTRLTVT.

Concerning this clonotype itself: With the library built for alpha chains, this beta chain is off target and its frequency is not meaningful. The J gene is TRBJ1-1, the V gene TRBV6-2 or TRBV6-3; D is undetermined. CDR3 length: 12 residues. Per germline, CDR1 MNHEY and CDR2 SVGEGT. Trimming left V 4 bases short and J 6 bases short, with 9 bases between. The chain's CDR3 is CASSSNGPEAFF. CDR3 in DNA: TGTGCCAGCAGTTCGAACGGACCTGAAGCTTTCTTT.

Many counts were recorded for this clonotype. Since the library was made to target alpha chains, this beta chain is a stray read and its abundance is not meaningful. The rearrangement links TRBV30 to TRBJ2-5; 7 bases are a match to TRBD2. The CDR3 spans 15 residues. Germline CDR1 is GTSNPN and CDR2 is SVGIG (reference sequence). Trimming took 0 bases from V and 2 from J; bases not matched to a gene: 6. The CDR3 coding sequence is TGTGCCTGGAGTGTTGGACTAGTTGGGCAAGAGACCCAGTACTTC. This gives the protein CAWSVGLVGQETQYF.

On this clonotype itself: With the library built for alpha chains, this beta chain is off target and its frequency is not meaningful. V gene TRBV27 combines with J gene TRBJ2-4; D uncertain. The length of the CDR3 is 14 residues. The germline V gene encodes CDR1 MNHEY and CDR2 SMNVEV (reference sequence). The ends were cut back, 8 bases at V and 3 bases at J, with 14 bases in the middle. The CDR3 loop reads CASGISGRKNIQYF. In DNA, the CDR3 is TGTGCCAGCGGAATCTCGGGCCGCAAAAACATTCAGTACTTC.

This clonotype was seen at least ten times. This beta chain was picked up by a library intended for alpha chains and is off target, so its count carries little meaning. This chain uses TRBV7-2 with TRBJ2-3; the D is unclear. Trimming removed 0 bases from V and 4 bases from J, with 2 bases in between. This CDR3 has 12 amino acids. CDR1 SGHTA and CDR2 FQGNSA come from the germline V gene. The CDR3, as DNA: TGTGCCAGCAGCTTAGCGGCAGATACGCAGTATTTT. Residues: CASSLAADTQYF.

In this sample, this clonotype is medium-sized. A library prepared for alpha chains yielded this beta chain as an off-target read; its size is of little meaning. V is TRBV7-9 and J is TRBJ2-7; 8 bases are a match to TRBD2. V dropped 1 base and J dropped 13; count of bases not matched to a gene: 3. This CDR3 has 11 residues. The germline V gene has CDR1 SEHNR and CDR2 FQNEAQ (reference sequence). The CDR3 DNA is TGTGCCAGCAGCTTAGAAGGGACTAGATACTTC. Protein product: CASSLEGTRYF.

This clonotype was seen ten or more times. The library was prepared for alpha chains; this beta chain is a stray read, so its frequency means little. This chain connects TRBV10-3 to TRBJ1-5; D unresolved. The CDR3 extends over 13 amino acids. With 11 bases removed from V and 3 bases from J, the gap between germline ends came to 14 bases. Germline CDR1 is ENHRY and CDR2 is SYGVKD. In DNA form, the CDR3 reads TGTGCCGCCGGAGACCTCGACAATCAGCCCCAGCATTTT. This encodes CAAGDLDNQPQHF.

In its sample, this clonotype ranks as medium-sized. Because the library targeted alpha chains, this beta chain is an off-target read whose size means little. This sequence joins TRBV24-1 and TRBJ1-2; D uncertain. Trimming took 4 bases from V and 2 from J, leaving 7 bases between them. The germline CDR1 and CDR2 sequences are KGHDR and SFDVKD. This CDR3 has 13 amino acids. CDR3 sequence (DNA): TGTGCCACCAGTGAGGCAGACAACTATGGCTACACCTTC. Translation: CATSEADNYGYTF.

Relative to its sample, this clonotype is medium-sized. This beta chain is an unintended read in a library built for alpha chains; its size means little. The chain employs TRBV20-1 and TRBJ1-1, with D possibly being TRBD1 (6 bases). Germline lookup yields CDR1 DFQATT and CDR2 SNEGSKA (reference sequence). The CDR3 is made up of 13 amino acids. V lost 4 bases and J lost 5, with 14 bases in between. CDR3 sequence: CSATGGGRTEAFF. CDR3 DNA sequence: TGCAGTGCTACCGGGGGGGGCCGGACTGAAGCTTTCTTT.

Notes on this clonotype: This beta chain lies outside the target of a library built for alpha chains; its clone size means little. The rearrangement links TRBV20-1 to TRBJ1-3; 7 bases are shared with TRBD1. Germline CDR1 DFQATT, CDR2 SNEGSKA (reference sequence). Trimming removed 3 bases from V and 5 bases from J; junction bases left unmatched: 10. This CDR3 has 15 amino acids. CDR3 protein: CSASPTTGSRNTIYF. In DNA, the CDR3 is TGCAGTGCTAGTCCAACGACAGGGAGTAGAAACACCATATATTTT.

Only a few counts were recorded for this clonotype. This beta chain is a stray read from a library made for alpha chains; its abundance is not meaningful. This sequence joins TRBV6-1 and TRBJ2-1; TRBD2 might be the D (5 bases). There are 15 residues in the CDR3. Trimming shortened V by 2 bases and J by 0 bases, and 8 bases separated the two germline ends. The germline V gene encodes CDR1 MNHNS and CDR2 SASEGT. The DNA for the CDR3 is TGTGCCAGCAGTGAATTTGGGAGCTCCTACAATGAGCAGTTCTTC. Translating it yields CASSEFGSSYNEQFF.

This clonotype is categorized as medium-sized. The size of this beta chain means little, since it is a stray read in a library made for alpha chains. This chain links TRBV6-5 with TRBJ1-2; D ambiguous. The CDR3 is 14 residues long. V was cut by 0 bases and J by 7 bases, with 12 bases left in between. The V gene's germline CDR1 is MNHEY and CDR2 SVGAGI. CDR3 in amino acids: CASSYSILVGGYTF. As DNA, the CDR3 is TGTGCCAGCAGTTACTCGATTCTTGTCGGTGGCTACACCTTC.

By share, this clonotype ranks as medium-sized. This beta chain appears as a stray read in a library generated for alpha chains; its size is not informative. This chain uses TRBV6-6 with TRBJ1-3, with D unresolved. Germline CDR1 reads MNHNY; CDR2 reads SVGAGI (reference sequence). Deletions cut 6 bases from V and 2 bases from J, with 8 bases between. The CDR3 spans 13 residues. Written as DNA, the CDR3 is TGTGCCAGCAGAGGGCAAGCTGGAAACACCATATATTTT. As protein: CASRGQAGNTIYF.

A word on this clonotype: Because this beta chain is a stray read in a library intended to capture alpha chains, its abundance should not be given much weight. V usage is TRBV29-1 and J usage is TRBJ2-3; D call uncertain. The CDR3 totals 12 residues. Germline lookup yields CDR1 SQVTM and CDR2 ANQGSEA. Trimming left V 5 bases short and J 0 bases short, with 6 bases between. The CDR3 DNA follows: TGCAGCGTTCAAGGAAGCACAGATACGCAGTATTTT. Translation gives CSVQGSTDTQYF.

This clonotype was counted at least ten times. This beta chain is a stray read from a library made for alpha chains; its abundance is not meaningful. The genes are TRBV29-1 and TRBJ1-2; 8 bases agree with TRBD1. CDR3 length equals 14 residues. The germline CDR1 and CDR2 sequences are SQVTM and ANQGSEA. J lost 2 bases, V lost 7 bases, and 9 bases had no gene match. The CDR3 DNA is TGCAGCGGACCCGACAGGGGACCAAACTATGGCTACACCTTC. As protein: CSGPDRGPNYGYTF.

This clonotype has more than one count but fewer than ten. This beta chain is a stray sequence in a library constructed for alpha chains; its clone size is not meaningful. The chain uses TRBV29-1 and TRBJ2-5, with D unresolved. V was shortened by 6 bases and J by 3 bases, with 23 bases between the two germline ends. Germline CDR1 reads SQVTM; CDR2 reads ANQGSEA. CDR3 size: 16 residues. This chain's CDR3 is CSVTLGANAWEETQYF. The CDR3 region has the DNA TGCAGCGTGACCCTGGGCGCTAACGCATGGGAAGAGACCCAGTACTTC.

This clonotype is labeled as medium-sized. Because this beta chain is a stray read in a library intended to capture alpha chains, its abundance should not be given much weight. The chain couples TRBV28 to TRBJ1-1; TRBD1 agrees at 7 bases. J was trimmed by 5 bases and V by 2 bases; bases with no gene match: 8. The CDR3 totals 15 residues. Germline V gene sequence: CDR1 MDHEN, CDR2 SYDVKM. CDR3 sequence: CASSLQLGGRTEAFF. CDR3 sequence (DNA): TGTGCCAGCAGTTTACAGTTAGGGGGCAGGACTGAAGCTTTCTTT.

By share of the sample, this clonotype is medium-sized. Because this beta chain is a stray read in a library intended to capture alpha chains, its abundance should not be given much weight. This sequence joins TRBV12-3 or TRBV12-4 and TRBJ2-1; tentatively, D is TRBD2 (6 bases). V lost 3 bases, J lost 7 bases, and 19 bases lay in between. This CDR3 is 16 amino acids long. The CDR3 region has the DNA TGTGCCAGCAGTTTGATAGGGCGGGGAGGAGGAAATGAGCAGTTCTTC. Its protein is CASSLIGRGGGNEQFF.

Judged by abundance, this clonotype is medium-sized. Little can be read into the size of this beta chain, an off-target read in a library designed for alpha chains. The chain has TRBV10-2 and TRBJ2-3, with no clear D. The V and J ends lost 5 bases and 0 bases respectively, with 0 bases between them. Germline CDR1 is WSHSY and CDR2 is SAAADI. This CDR3 has 11 amino acids. CDR3 protein: CASSSTDTQYF. The DNA of the CDR3 is TGCGCCAGCAGTAGCACAGATACGCAGTATTTT.

A note on this clonotype: Being off target in a library aimed at alpha chains, this beta chain has a size of little meaning. The chain joins TRBV27 to TRBJ1-5; 8 nucleotides match TRBD1. The CDR3 is made up of 16 amino acids. V trimming: 5 bases; J trimming: 7 bases; junction bases outside the gene matches: 13. Germline V gene lookup returns CDR1 MNHEY and CDR2 SMNVEV (reference sequence). CDR3 residues: CASSPRQGLVEQPQHF. In DNA, the CDR3 is TGTGCCAGCAGTCCCAGACAGGGGCTAGTTGAGCAGCCCCAGCATTTT.

The sample holds a few counts of this clonotype. With the library built for alpha chains, this beta chain is off target and its frequency is not meaningful. V gene TRBV9 combines with J gene TRBJ1-1; TRBD1 might be the D (6 bases). The germline V and J ends were trimmed by 4 bases and 0 bases, with 16 bases remaining between them. CDR3 length equals 16 residues. Germline loops: CDR1 SGDLS, CDR2 YYNGEE. CDR3 amino acids: CASSSGQTRLNTEAFF. Written as DNA, the CDR3 is TGTGCCAGCAGCAGCGGACAGACTAGATTGAACACTGAAGCTTTCTTT.

This clonotype was counted many times. This beta chain lies outside the target of a library built for alpha chains; its clone size means little. The V call is TRBV10-3, the J call TRBJ2-7; 7 nucleotides align to TRBD1. Germline V gene data show CDR1 as ENHRY and CDR2 as SYGVKD. The CDR3 covers 12 residues. J was trimmed by 6 bases and V by 6 bases; bases with no gene match: 5. The CDR3 DNA is TGTGCCATCAGCCCTACAGGGGTCGAGCAGTACTTC. Translating it yields CAISPTGVEQYF.

This clonotype rates as large. Because this beta chain is a stray read in a library intended to capture alpha chains, its abundance should not be given much weight. CDR3 sequence: CSVEGVTRGGAFF. Here the CDR3 DNA reads TGCAGCGTTGAGGGGGTTACAAGAGGAGGAGCTTTCTTT. The chain couples TRBV29-1 to TRBJ1-1; D might be TRBD1 (5 bases). Between the trimmed V and J ends, which lost 3 bases and 10 bases, there was a span of 18 bases. Germline V gene lookup returns CDR1 SQVTM and CDR2 ANQGSEA. The CDR3 consists of 13 residues.

By share, this clonotype counts as medium-sized. Being off target in a library aimed at alpha chains, this beta chain has a size of little meaning. This chain links TRBV5-1 with TRBJ1-4, with TRBD1 as a possible D gene (5 bases). The germline CDR1 and CDR2 sequences are SGHRS and YFSETQ. The CDR3 is 15 residues long. With 2 bases removed from V and 5 bases from J, the gap between germline ends came to 13 bases. The CDR3 loop reads CASSFGSRDNEKLFF. The CDR3 DNA is TGCGCCAGCAGCTTCGGGTCAAGGGACAATGAAAAACTGTTTTTT.